Below, 11 T cell receptor beta chains from the same sample are listed, as sequenced in a study of blood T cells in healthy people across ages. PCR was performed a second time for roughly 6 to 12 cycles using a sample-barcoded 5' primer and a J-beta primer mix. TCRdb used MiXCR to reprocess the 5' RACE reads, holding one entry per CDR3 protein. Here the sample spans 650,000 to 900,000 distinct CDR3 sequences, around 62% being singletons. Sequencing was done on a sample of blood. All receptors derive from a man between 25 and 39 years old in good health.

V gene TRBV3-1 combines with J gene TRBJ2-7; D is perhaps TRBD1 (6 bases). The end of the DNA fits TRBJ2-5 better, so the J call may be wrong. The CDR3 runs 15 residues. CDR1 LGHDT and CDR2 YNNKEL come from the germline V gene (reference sequence). This chain's CDR3 is CASSQRSIQGGTQYF. The DNA of the CDR3 is TGTGCCAGCAGCCAAAGATCAATCCAAGGGGGGACCCAGTACTTC.

With regard to this clonotype: At one end, the junction sequence differs from germline, possibly due to a read error. The chain combines TRBV29-1 with TRBJ1-2; D perhaps matches TRBD1 (6 bases). Germline lookup yields CDR1 SQVTM and CDR2 ANQGSEA. The CDR3 runs to 14 residues. The DNA for the CDR3 is TGCAGCGCAGCACAGGGAACAGCTAACTGTGGCTACACCTTC. Translated: CSAAQGTANCGYTF.

In this sample, this clonotype turned up a few times. The CDR3 protein is CASTQGISGANVLTF. The DNA for the CDR3 is TGTGCCAGCACTCAGGGGATTTCTGGGGCCAACGTCCTGACTTTC. This chain uses TRBV28 with TRBJ2-6; D perhaps matches TRBD1 (6 bases). Germline assignment: CDR1 MDHEN and CDR2 SYDVKM. The CDR3 runs 15 residues. The V end was cut by 7 bases, the J end by 1 base, with 11 bases between.

J is TRBJ2-5 and V is TRBV29-1; TRBD1 matches 7 bases. The closer fit of TRBJ2-7 to the DNA end suggests the J call may be wrong. From germline, CDR1 is SQVTM and CDR2 ANQGSEA. This CDR3 spans 14 amino acids. CDR3: CSVTTGFFSYEQYF. Here the CDR3 DNA reads TGCAGCGTTACGACAGGGTTTTTCTCCTACGAGCAGTACTTC.

The CDR3 sequence is CSATSASGVKETQYF. CDR3 nucleotides: TGCAGTGCTACCTCGGCTAGCGGGGTTAAAGAGACCCAGTACTTC. The chain recombines TRBV20-1 with TRBJ2-5; TRBD2 matches 9 bases. The length of the CDR3 is 15 residues. Germline V gene lookup returns CDR1 DFQATT and CDR2 SNEGSKA (reference sequence). V gave up 4 bases and J gave up 3 bases; unmatched junction bases: 9.

This rearrangement joins TRBV24-1 to TRBJ2-1; no firm D call. CDR1 KGHDR and CDR2 SFDVKD come from the germline V gene. The V end was cut by 2 bases, the J end by 1 base, with 8 bases between. This CDR3 spans 15 amino acids. The CDR3: CATSDYSVSYNEQFF. For the CDR3, the DNA is TGTGCCACCAGTGATTACTCGGTTTCCTACAATGAGCAGTTCTTC.

With respect to this clonotype: A much larger clone lies one base from this, so it may be a read error. V usage is TRBV6-6 and J usage is TRBJ2-1; 8 bases line up with TRBD2. This CDR3 contains 15 residues. CDR1 is MNHNY, CDR2 SVGAGI, per germline (reference sequence). Trimming cost V 2 bases and J 0 bases; bases outside gene matches: 0. This chain's CDR3 is CASSYAGGSYNEQFF. The CDR3 nucleotides read TGTGCCAGCAGTTACGCGGGGGGCTCCTACAATGAGCAGTTCTTC.

The genes are TRBV6-1 and TRBJ2-7; D possibly corresponds to TRBD2 (6 bases). Germline CDR1 is MNHNS and CDR2 is SASEGT. V dropped 0 bases and J dropped 7 bases, with 13 bases sitting between them. The CDR3 totals 14 residues. CDR3 in amino acids: CASSEAWGAGEQYF. CDR3 DNA sequence: TGTGCCAGCAGTGAAGCGTGGGGCGCGGGGGAGCAGTACTTC.

V gene TRBV10-3 combines with J gene TRBJ2-7, with no clear D. Germline values: CDR1 ENHRY, CDR2 SYGVKD. Trimming pared 5 bases from V and 0 bases from J, leaving 8 bases between. The CDR3 runs 13 residues. The CDR3 is CAISLVGSYEQYF. CDR3 DNA sequence: TGTGCCATCAGTCTGGTGGGCTCCTACGAGCAGTACTTC.

The chain links TRBV12-3 or TRBV12-4 to TRBJ2-7; the D gene is possibly TRBD1 (5 bases). The CDR3 sequence is 14 residues long. Trimming cost V 1 base and J 3 bases, with 10 bases left between them. CDR3 sequence (DNA): TGTGCCAGCAGTTTAGGGGTCAGGGACTACGAGCAGTACTTC. This sequence encodes CASSLGVRDYEQYF.

This clonotype was seen a handful of times. The V call is TRBV12-3 or TRBV12-4, the J call TRBJ1-1; D is uncertain. This CDR3 is 12 amino acids long. Between the trimmed V and J ends, which lost 3 bases and 3 bases, there was a span of 5 bases. CDR3 residues: CASSLTYTEAFF. CDR3 bases: TGTGCCAGCAGTTTGACCTACACTGAAGCTTTCTTT.